These 27 T cell receptor beta chains originate from one sample sequenced in a study of CD8+ T cells in alopecia areata. The sample's treatment: oral pan-JAK inhibitor, 5-10 mg twice daily. Extracted from the samples, RNA was reverse transcribed into cDNA to serve as the sequencing template. The method was immunoSEQ multiplex PCR; TCRdb's version includes in-frame clones alone and lacks a portion of them. The sample includes around 300,000 clones, 60% of them seen just once. The specimen comprised CD4+ T cells sorted from blood, sampled around week 54, from a patient treated with tofacitinib. The receptor source for this set is a human donor with alopecia areata.

The genes are TRBV5-1 and TRBJ2-7; perhaps TRBD2 as D (7 bases). In germline, CDR1 is SGHRS, CDR2 YFSETQ. The CDR3 sequence is 15 residues long. V lost 4 bases to trimming and J lost 7 bases, with 21 bases between them. For the CDR3, the DNA is TGCGCCAGCAGCCCCGAGGGGGGGCGCATCGGGGAGCAGTACTTC. This codes for CASSPEGGRIGEQYF.

In its sample, this clone was seen a few times. The V gene is TRBV7-3, the J gene TRBJ2-1; weak D call: TRBD2 (6 bases). The CDR3 has 15 residues. Germline V gene data show CDR1 as SGHTA and CDR2 as FQGTGA. V lost 1 base to trimming and J lost 6 bases, with 13 bases between them. The CDR3 region is CASSLRLGLPNEQFF. CDR3 DNA sequence: TGTGCCAGCAGCTTAAGGCTGGGACTCCCCAATGAGCAGTTCTTC.

V is TRBV7-9 and J is TRBJ2-1, with 7 bases lining up with TRBD2. The CDR3 spans 17 residues. From germline, CDR1 is SEHNR and CDR2 FQNEAQ (reference sequence). Germline trimming cut 5 bases from V and 1 base from J; bases unmatched to any gene: 11. CDR3 bases: TGTGCCAGCAGCCCCCATCTACGGGGGGATTCCTACAATGAGCAGTTCTTC. Its translation is CASSPHLRGDSYNEQFF.

This clone was observed a single time. The sample has other DNA sequences that encode this CDR3 too. This chain uses TRBV4-1 with TRBJ1-2; D is unresolved. This CDR3 contains 11 residues. Germline V CDR1 and CDR2: MGHRA, YSYEKL. V shed 2 bases and J shed 8 bases, with 6 bases lying between them. CDR3 residues: CASSQLGGYTF. DNA for the CDR3: TGCGCCAGCAGCCAACTGGGAGGCTACACCTTC.

This clone was seen more than once but under ten times. The J gene is TRBJ2-4, the V gene TRBV5-6; D gene unclear. Germline lookup yields CDR1 SGHDT and CDR2 YYEEEE. This CDR3 spans 14 amino acids. The V end lost 1 base, the J end lost 2 bases, and 7 bases lay between the germline ends. CDR3: CASSLRATKNIQYF. DNA of the CDR3: TGTGCCAGCAGCTTGCGGGCGACCAAAAACATTCAGTACTTC.

The rearrangement links TRBV30 to TRBJ2-7, with TRBD2 matching 9 bases. CDR1 is GTSNPN and CDR2 is SVGIG in the germline V gene (reference sequence). There are 17 residues in the CDR3. V was pared by 3 bases and J by 2 bases, with 14 bases of the junction left unmatched. DNA for the CDR3: TGTGCCTGGAGGCGCGCGGGGGGGCCTATCAATACCTACGAGCAGTACTTC. Its protein is CAWRRAGGPINTYEQYF.

The CDR3 nucleotides are TGCGCCAGCAGTTTTCGTCCGAATCAGCCCCAGCATTTT. Encoded protein: CASSFRPNQPQHF. The chain has TRBV5-1 and TRBJ1-5; D unresolved. Germline V CDR1 and CDR2: SGHRS, YFSETQ. The V gene lost 5 bases and the J gene lost 4 bases, with 10 bases spanning the gap. CDR3 length equals 13 residues.

J is TRBJ2-2 and V is TRBV7-2; 11 nucleotides align to TRBD2. From germline, CDR1 is SGHTA and CDR2 FQGNSA. This CDR3 has 16 residues. Trimming at V came to 2 bases and at J to 3 bases, leaving 2 bases not matched to a gene. In nucleotides, the CDR3 is TGTGCCAGCAGCTTACTGGGACTAGCGGACACCGGGGAGCTGTTTTTT. Protein sequence: CASSLLGLADTGELFF.

This sequence joins TRBV29-1 and TRBJ1-1; D gene unclear. The length of the CDR3 is 12 residues. Germline V CDR1 and CDR2: SQVTM, ANQGSEA. Trimming pared 6 bases from V and 3 bases from J, leaving 11 bases between. Here the CDR3 reads CSVLGRDTEAFF. CDR3 coding DNA: TGCAGCGTCCTAGGACGGGACACTGAAGCTTTCTTT.

V and J are TRBV11-2 and TRBJ1-6, with TRBD1 as a possible D gene (5 bases). This CDR3 is built from 15 residues. V was trimmed by 4 bases and J by 8 bases, leaving 15 bases between them. CDR1 is SGHAT and CDR2 is FQNNGV in the germline V gene. CDR3 nucleotide sequence: TGTGCCAGCAGCTCCAGGGCCGGCGGGTATTCACCCCTCCACTTT. Protein: CASSSRAGGYSPLHF.

This clone came up many times. The genes are TRBV7-6 and TRBJ2-6, with D tentatively TRBD1 (5 bases). The germline V gene encodes CDR1 SGHVS and CDR2 FNYEAQ. This CDR3 has 16 residues. V lost 5 bases, J lost 0 bases, and 11 bases lay in between. CDR3: CASSRTGVSGANVLTF. CDR3 bases: TGTGCCAGCAGCCGCACAGGTGTCTCTGGGGCCAACGTCCTGACTTTC.

As for this clone: The sample carries other DNA sequences with the same CDR3. The rearrangement uses TRBV29-1 and TRBJ2-2; D gene uncertain. The germline V and J ends were trimmed by 7 bases and 4 bases, with 7 bases remaining between them. Germline V gene lookup returns CDR1 SQVTM and CDR2 ANQGSEA. The CDR3 sequence is 11 residues long. The DNA for the CDR3 is TGCAGCGGCCGCGGCACCGGGGAGCTGTTTTTT. Its translation: CSGRGTGELFF.

This chain connects TRBV7-2 to TRBJ1-5; D is undetermined. CDR3 length: 13 amino acids. Trimming took off 2 bases at V and 0 bases at J, with 2 bases between the two ends. CDR1 and CDR2 (germline): SGHTA, FQGNSA. The chain's CDR3 is CASSLFSNQPQHF. DNA of the CDR3: TGTGCCAGCAGCTTATTTAGCAATCAGCCCCAGCATTTT.

V gene TRBV5-4 combines with J gene TRBJ1-6; D might be TRBD1 (6 bases). Trimming left V 1 base short and J 9 bases short, with 20 bases between. Germline V gene sequence: CDR1 SGHNT, CDR2 YYREEE (reference sequence). The length of the CDR3 is 17 residues. Here the CDR3 DNA reads TGTGCCAGCAGCTTGAGGGGGGGACGGGATATTGGTTCACCCCTCCACTTT. Its translation is CASSLRGGRDIGSPLHF. The full variable domain, completed using reference TRBV5-4 and TRBJ1-6, is ETGVTQSPTHLIKTRGQQVTLRCSSQSGHNTVSWYQQALGQGPQFIFQYYREEENGRGNFPPRFSGLQFPNYSSELNVNALELDDSALYLCASSLRGGRDIGSPLHFGNGTRLTVT.

J is TRBJ2-5 and V is TRBV2; 8 nucleotides align to TRBD2. Trimming took 9 bases from V and 4 from J; bases not matched to a gene: 7. This CDR3 is 13 amino acids long. Germline V CDR1 and CDR2: SNHLY, FYNNEI. CDR3 coding DNA: TGTGCCAGTCATGCGGGGGGTGGAGAGACCCAGTACTTC. This sequence encodes CASHAGGGETQYF.

This chain joins TRBV18 and TRBJ1-2; D possibly corresponds to TRBD1 (5 bases). The germline CDR1 and CDR2 sequences are KGHSH and LQKENI. V shed 2 bases and J shed 4 bases, with 20 bases lying between them. The CDR3 extends over 17 amino acids. CDR3 residues: CASSPSTGTGKTYGYTF. In DNA form, the CDR3 reads TGTGCCAGCTCACCATCTACCGGGACGGGGAAAACCTATGGCTACACCTTC.

With regard to this clone: Distinct nucleotide sequences in the sample also encode this CDR3. The chain has TRBV18 and TRBJ2-5; 8 bases are a match to TRBD1. Germline V gene lookup returns CDR1 KGHSH and CDR2 LQKENI. The CDR3 totals 13 residues. Unmatched junction bases numbered 0, after V lost 3 bases and J lost 3 bases. The CDR3 sequence: CASSPTGEETQYF. The DNA for the CDR3 is TGTGCCAGCTCACCGACAGGGGAAGAGACCCAGTACTTC.

This clone appeared a few times. The chain combines TRBV7-2 with TRBJ1-6; D unresolved. V lost 1 base and J 10 bases, leaving 8 bases between the germline ends. Germline V CDR1 and CDR2: SGHTA, FQGNSA. The CDR3 is 13 amino acids. CDR3 in DNA: TGTGCCAGCAGCTTAGAGATAGGGTCACCCCTCCACTTT. Encoded protein: CASSLEIGSPLHF.

The rearrangement joins TRBV5-1 to TRBJ2-1; D possibly matches TRBD1 or TRBD2 (5 bases each). V lost 4 bases and J 9 bases, leaving 11 bases between the germline ends. Germline CDR1 is SGHRS and CDR2 is YFSETQ. This CDR3 is 12 amino acids long. In DNA form, the CDR3 reads TGCGCCAGCAGCGGGTATGGGGGTGAGCAGTTCTTC. It translates to CASSGYGGEQFF.

The V call is TRBV6-5, the J call TRBJ1-2; D is possibly TRBD1 (6 bases). Germline V lookup: CDR1 MNHEY, CDR2 SVGAGI. Trimming removed 7 bases at V and 4 bases at J, with 16 bases between. The CDR3 runs 14 residues. CDR3 protein: CASTSLGASYGYTF. The CDR3, as DNA: TGTGCCAGCACTTCCCTGGGGGCTAGCTATGGCTACACCTTC.

The chain couples TRBV7-6 to TRBJ1-4, with 9 positions matching TRBD1. The CDR3 runs to 15 residues. Germline V gene lookup returns CDR1 SGHVS and CDR2 FNYEAQ. V was pared by 5 bases and J by 4 bases, with 5 bases of the junction left unmatched. The CDR3, as DNA: TGTGCCAGCAGCCAGCCGACAGGGGGTAATGAAAAACTGTTTTTT. Protein sequence: CASSQPTGGNEKLFF.

The genes are TRBV30 and TRBJ1-1, with 10 bases lining up with TRBD1. J gave up 5 bases and V 5 bases, and 2 bases lay outside the gene matches. The CDR3 runs 12 residues. CDR1 GTSNPN and CDR2 SVGIG come from the germline V gene (reference sequence). CDR3 residues: CAWGDRGTEAFF. In DNA, the CDR3 is TGTGCCTGGGGGGACAGGGGTACTGAAGCTTTCTTT.

The chain has TRBV30 and TRBJ1-5; D possibly corresponds to TRBD1 (5 bases). The CDR3 sequence is 14 residues long. V shed 2 bases and J shed 4 bases, with 12 bases lying between them. Germline assignment: CDR1 GTSNPN and CDR2 SVGIG (reference sequence). The CDR3 region is CAWSQGDLNQPQHF. In DNA, the CDR3 is TGTGCCTGGAGTCAGGGAGATCTTAATCAGCCCCAGCATTTT.

This chain connects TRBV2 to TRBJ1-1; D call uncertain. Trimming stripped 3 bases from V and 1 base from J, with 9 bases between. The CDR3 spans 14 residues. Germline V gene data show CDR1 as SNHLY and CDR2 as FYNNEI. In DNA form, the CDR3 reads TGTGCCAGCAGTGACGGTAGAGGGAACACTGAAGCTTTCTTT. It specifies CASSDGRGNTEAFF. Using reference TRBV2 and TRBJ1-1 for the parts outside the CDR3, the full variable domain is EPEVTQTPSHQVTQMGQEVILRCVPISNHLYFYWYRQILGQKVEFLVSFYNNEISEKSEIFDDQFSVERPDGSNFTLKIRSTKLEDSAMYFCASSDGRGNTEAFFGQGTRLTVV.

The chain joins TRBV5-1 to TRBJ2-2; no reliable D call. Looked up from germline, CDR1 is SGHRS and CDR2 is YFSETQ. This CDR3 is built from 13 residues. V was clipped by 2 bases and J by 0 bases, with 2 bases between them. The CDR3: CASSFANTGELFF. The CDR3 DNA reads as TGCGCCAGCAGCTTTGCGAACACCGGGGAGCTGTTTTTT.

The chain couples TRBV19 to TRBJ1-1, with a possible D match to TRBD1 (5 bases). Trimming took 8 bases from V and 4 from J, leaving 8 bases between them. The CDR3 is 11 residues long. Germline CDR1 is LNHDA and CDR2 is SQIVND (reference sequence). CDR3 DNA: TGTGCCAGTTCCCAGGGCACTGAAGCTTTCTTT. Translated: CASSQGTEAFF.

This chain links TRBV13 with TRBJ2-7; TRBD1 might be the D (5 bases). The CDR3 consists of 13 residues. CDR1 and CDR2 from the germline V gene are PRHDT and FYEKMQ (reference sequence). V lost 3 bases, J lost 5 bases, and 11 bases lay in between. CDR3 amino acids: CASSFGRVDEQYF. In nucleotides, the CDR3 is TGTGCCAGCAGCTTCGGCAGGGTGGACGAGCAGTACTTC.